Below, 29 T cell receptor beta chains from the same sample are listed, as sequenced in a study of siplizumab effects on memory and regulatory T cells. Method: immunoSEQ multiplex PCR; TCRdb's copy keeps in-frame clones and lacks some. The repertoire holds under 100,000 clones, with approximately 88% as singletons. The sample was Tregs sorted from blood. The receptors were gathered from a human donor in good health.

The chain joins TRBV11-3 to TRBJ2-1, with TRBD1 matching over 7 bases. With 4 bases clipped from V and 2 bases from J, the junction kept 5 bases outside the gene matches. Germline-derived CDR1 and CDR2 are SGHNT and YENEEA. The CDR3 length is 15 residues. CDR3 nucleotides: TGTGCCAGCAGCTCACAGGGGTCGACCTACAATGAGCAGTTCTTC. It encodes CASSSQGSTYNEQFF.

The CDR3 spells CAIKAASDQPQHF. The CDR3 DNA reads TGTGCCATCAAGGCAGCCTCCGATCAGCCCCAGCATTTT. The chain is built from TRBV10-3 and TRBJ1-5; no firm D call. CDR1 and CDR2 (germline): ENHRY, SYGVKD. The CDR3 sequence is 13 residues long. The ends were cut back, 7 bases at V and 5 bases at J, with 12 bases in the middle.

The chain couples TRBV4-1 to TRBJ2-1; maybe TRBD1 (5 bases). Trimming stripped 0 bases from V and 3 bases from J, with 9 bases between. Germline CDR1 and CDR2: MGHRA and YSYEKL. The CDR3 is 15 residues long. The CDR3 nucleotides read TGCGCCAGCAGCCAAGAACAGGACCTCTACAATGAGCAGTTCTTC. Its protein is CASSQEQDLYNEQFF.

The chain combines TRBV28 with TRBJ2-1; 7 bases are shared with TRBD1. This CDR3 spans 15 amino acids. The V and J ends lost 1 base and 5 bases, in that order; junction bases with no gene match: 5. Germline CDR1 and CDR2: MDHEN and SYDVKM. The CDR3 loop reads CASSLSEGANNEQFF. DNA of the CDR3: TGTGCCAGCAGTTTATCCGAGGGGGCCAACAATGAGCAGTTCTTC.

The chain recombines TRBV6-6 with TRBJ2-1; 13 nucleotides align to TRBD2. The CDR3 runs 15 residues. In germline, CDR1 is MNHNY, CDR2 SVGAGI (reference sequence). Trimming removed 0 bases from V and 13 bases from J; junction bases left unmatched: 6. In nucleotides, the CDR3 is TGTGCCAGCAGTTACTCGACCGGGACTAGCGGGGTACAGTTCTTC. Translation gives CASSYSTGTSGVQFF.

This chain joins TRBV19 and TRBJ1-2, with no clear D. The CDR3 has 15 residues. Germline-derived CDR1 and CDR2 are LNHDA and SQIVND (reference sequence). With 0 bases removed from V and 4 bases from J, the gap between germline ends came to 12 bases. The CDR3 here is CASSIDSIASYGYTF. The CDR3 nucleotides read TGTGCCAGTAGTATAGATTCCATAGCGAGCTATGGCTACACCTTC.

This rearrangement joins TRBV27 to TRBJ1-4; no clear D. Germline V lookup: CDR1 MNHEY, CDR2 SMNVEV (reference sequence). This CDR3 spans 15 amino acids. V gave up 5 bases and J gave up 4 bases, with 14 bases separating them. The CDR3 DNA follows: TGTGCCAGCAGTAGGGCGTGGGGTTATAATGAAAAACTGTTTTTT. It codes for CASSRAWGYNEKLFF.

In its sample, this clone was seen once. This chain joins TRBV19 and TRBJ1-6; D unclear. Trimming cost V 5 bases and J 0 bases, with 8 bases left between them. There are 15 residues in the CDR3. Germline CDR1 LNHDA, CDR2 SQIVND (reference sequence). CDR3 DNA: TGTGCCAGTAGTTCAGTGAGCTCCTATAATTCACCCCTCCACTTT. Translation: CASSSVSSYNSPLHF.

The V gene is TRBV4-2, the J gene TRBJ1-4, with D perhaps TRBD1 (5 bases). V lost 2 bases and J 1 base, leaving 8 bases between the germline ends. The CDR3 is made up of 15 amino acids. CDR1 is LGHNA, CDR2 YNFKEQ, per germline. The CDR3 sequence is CASSQNGGTNEKLFF. CDR3 DNA sequence: TGTGCCAGCAGCCAAAATGGGGGAACTAATGAAAAACTGTTTTTT.

This clone has only one observation. The chain combines TRBV6-1 with TRBJ2-2; maybe TRBD2 (6 bases). V dropped 7 bases and J dropped 10 bases, with 16 bases sitting between them. CDR3 length: 13 residues. The germline V gene encodes CDR1 MNHNS and CDR2 SASEGT. CDR3 amino acids: CASTLGSGVELFF. CDR3 coding DNA: TGTGCCAGCACTCTTGGGTCGGGGGTGGAGCTGTTTTTT.

The rearrangement uses TRBV6-5 and TRBJ1-5; maybe TRBD1 (5 bases). Trimming cost V 1 base and J 7 bases, with 8 bases left between them. Germline CDR1 is MNHEY and CDR2 is SVGAGI. This CDR3 has 13 amino acids. CDR3 bases: TGTGCCAGCAGTTACTTCAGGGACCAGCCCCAGCATTTT. This translates into CASSYFRDQPQHF.

V gene TRBV6-5 combines with J gene TRBJ1-3; possibly TRBD1 for D (6 bases). Trimming took 6 bases from V and 4 from J, leaving 10 bases between them. Germline CDR1 is MNHEY and CDR2 is SVGAGI. CDR3 length: 13 amino acids. CDR3 region: CASSVTGGNTIYF. CDR3 bases: TGTGCCAGCAGCGTGACAGGAGGAAACACCATATATTTT.

The chain recombines TRBV18 with TRBJ1-5; TRBD1 agrees at 10 bases. The CDR3 has 16 residues. From germline, CDR1 is KGHSH and CDR2 LQKENI. V gave up 5 bases and J gave up 4 bases; unmatched junction bases: 8. CDR3 loop: CASSGDRGVGNQPQHF. Here the CDR3 DNA reads TGTGCCAGCTCAGGGGACAGGGGAGTAGGGAATCAGCCCCAGCATTTT.

In DNA form, the CDR3 reads TGTGCCAGCCGCAACGGGGGCTCCTATGGCTACACCTTC. Amino acids: CASRNGGSYGYTF. This chain links TRBV6-6 with TRBJ1-2; TRBD1 is a possible D gene (6 bases). CDR3 size: 13 residues. From germline, CDR1 is MNHNY and CDR2 SVGAGI (reference sequence). Trimming stripped 8 bases from V and 4 bases from J, with 14 bases between.

The rearrangement joins TRBV30 to TRBJ1-1; D unclear. The CDR3 totals 11 residues. The germline V gene has CDR1 GTSNPN and CDR2 SVGIG (reference sequence). Trimming took 1 base from V and 10 from J, leaving 10 bases between them. The CDR3 here is CAWSGMGRAFF. The CDR3 DNA follows: TGTGCCTGGAGTGGAATGGGTAGAGCTTTCTTT.

The rearrangement joins TRBV2 to TRBJ1-1, with D tentatively TRBD1 (6 bases). The length of the CDR3 is 13 residues. The germline gives CDR1 SNHLY, CDR2 FYNNEI. V lost 10 bases and J 0 bases, leaving 12 bases between the germline ends. CDR3 in amino acids: CATIGQMNTEAFF. CDR3 sequence (DNA): TGTGCCACGATCGGACAGATGAACACTGAAGCTTTCTTT.

The rearrangement links TRBV20-1 to TRBJ1-1, with D possibly matching TRBD1 (5 bases). There are 11 residues in the CDR3. Germline V lookup: CDR1 DFQATT, CDR2 SNEGSKA (reference sequence). V was pared by 5 bases and J by 8 bases, with 12 bases between. The CDR3 spells CSAGWGSEAFF. The DNA of the CDR3 is TGCAGTGCTGGGTGGGGCTCGGAAGCTTTCTTT.

The CDR3 sequence is CAISEFVPDKGGYTF. CDR3 coding DNA: TGTGCCATCAGTGAGTTCGTACCCGACAAGGGGGGCTACACCTTC. The chain employs TRBV10-3 and TRBJ1-2; D might be TRBD1 (5 bases). CDR1 and CDR2 from the germline V gene are ENHRY and SYGVKD. V was clipped by 1 base and J by 8 bases, with 17 bases between them. This CDR3 region has 15 residues.

The chain joins TRBV28 to TRBJ2-1; the D gene is possibly TRBD2 (6 bases). Trimming cost V 3 bases and J 3 bases, with 9 bases left between them. The CDR3 has 14 residues. Germline CDR1 MDHEN, CDR2 SYDVKM. The CDR3 spells CASSFVGGYNEQFF. The CDR3 DNA follows: TGTGCCAGCAGTTTCGTCGGGGGCTACAATGAGCAGTTCTTC.

The chain recombines TRBV6-5 with TRBJ1-2; D gene unclear. The CDR3 consists of 14 residues. The germline gives CDR1 MNHEY, CDR2 SVGAGI. V was pared by 2 bases and J by 6 bases, with 13 bases between. CDR3 coding DNA: TGTGCCAGCAGTTACAAGGGCCGGGTAGATGGCTACACCTTC. This encodes CASSYKGRVDGYTF.

J is TRBJ1-5 and V is TRBV10-1; 8 positions agree with TRBD1. The germline gives CDR1 WNHNN, CDR2 SYGVQD (reference sequence). Unmatched junction bases numbered 7, after V lost 0 bases and J lost 6 bases. The CDR3 totals 16 residues. The CDR3 DNA reads as TGCGCCAGCAGTGAGTCGACCAGGGGGCATACTCAGCCCCAGCATTTT. Amino acids: CASSESTRGHTQPQHF.

The V and J genes are TRBV4-2 and TRBJ2-3; D gene uncertain. V was cut by 2 bases and J by 6 bases, with 18 bases left in between. This CDR3 comprises 16 residues. Per the germline V gene, CDR1 is LGHNA and CDR2 is YNFKEQ. CDR3 DNA sequence: TGTGCCAGCAGCCAAAGGGCCTCCCCTTACATCGATACGCAGTATTTT. It yields the protein CASSQRASPYIDTQYF.

The rearrangement links TRBV11-2 to TRBJ1-5, with D unresolved. CDR3 size: 16 residues. V lost 3 bases and J lost 0, with 12 bases in between. Germline-derived CDR1 and CDR2 are SGHAT and FQNNGV. The CDR3: CASSLGRTYSNQPQHF. The CDR3 coding sequence is TGTGCCAGCAGCTTGGGCAGGACTTATAGCAATCAGCCCCAGCATTTT.

The chain recombines TRBV14 with TRBJ2-7, with a tentative D call TRBD1 (6 bases). Germline CDR1 and CDR2: SGHDN and FVKESK. Trimming pared 6 bases from V and 2 bases from J, leaving 14 bases between. The CDR3 contains 14 residues. CDR3 residues: CASRKAGTTYEQYF. The CDR3 DNA is TGTGCCAGCAGGAAGGCCGGGACAACCTACGAGCAGTACTTC.

The genes are TRBV5-4 and TRBJ2-1; D is unclear. In germline, CDR1 is SGHNT, CDR2 YYREEE (reference sequence). The CDR3 runs 13 residues. V lost 2 bases and J lost 4, with 7 bases in between. The CDR3 DNA is TGTGCCAGCAGCTTTGACCCATACAATGAGCAGTTCTTC. Its translation is CASSFDPYNEQFF. The full variable domain, in which reference TRBV5-4 and TRBJ2-1 provide the parts outside the CDR3, is ETGVTQSPTHLIKTRGQQVTLRCSSQSGHNTVSWYQQALGQGPQFIFQYYREEENGRGNFPPRFSGLQFPNYSSELNVNALELDDSALYLCASSFDPYNEQFFGPGTRLTVL.

This chain links TRBV6-6 with TRBJ1-2; 9 bases are a match to TRBD1. The CDR3 has 15 residues. The V gene end was trimmed by 6 bases and the J gene end by 6 bases; junction bases not matched to a gene: 11. CDR1 is MNHNY and CDR2 is SVGAGI in the germline V gene (reference sequence). The CDR3 protein is CASRFPGQGSDGYTF. The CDR3 DNA reads TGTGCCAGCAGGTTCCCGGGACAGGGCTCCGATGGCTACACCTTC.

The V and J genes are TRBV5-4 and TRBJ1-1; D is possibly TRBD1 (5 bases). The length of the CDR3 is 14 residues. V was trimmed by 4 bases and J by 7 bases, leaving 17 bases between them. The germline V gene has CDR1 SGHNT and CDR2 YYREEE (reference sequence). The CDR3 DNA reads as TGTGCCAGCAGCCCGGGGGGGGAGAGGGATGAAGCTTTCTTT. This encodes CASSPGGERDEAFF. Complete variable domain (other parts from reference TRBV5-4 and TRBJ1-1): ETGVTQSPTHLIKTRGQQVTLRCSSQSGHNTVSWYQQALGQGPQFIFQYYREEENGRGNFPPRFSGLQFPNYSSELNVNALELDDSALYLCASSPGGERDEAFFGQGTRLTVV.

A single count supports this clone. The chain couples TRBV6-1 to TRBJ1-4; the D gene is possibly TRBD1 (6 bases). The CDR3 loop spans 14 amino acids. V lost 6 bases and J 8 bases, leaving 16 bases between the germline ends. Germline V gene sequence: CDR1 MNHNS, CDR2 SASEGT. The CDR3 sequence is CASSKQGSGEKLFF. The CDR3 bases are TGTGCCAGCAGCAAACAGGGATCGGGGGAAAAACTGTTTTTT.

The chain recombines TRBV2 with TRBJ2-7; 12 nucleotides match TRBD2. The CDR3 has 15 amino acids. V shed 2 bases, J shed 6 bases, and the junction held 5 bases outside the gene matches. Germline V gene lookup returns CDR1 SNHLY and CDR2 FYNNEI. The chain's CDR3 is CASSEILAGGLEQYF. CDR3 coding DNA: TGTGCCAGCAGTGAAATCCTAGCGGGGGGGCTCGAGCAGTACTTC.